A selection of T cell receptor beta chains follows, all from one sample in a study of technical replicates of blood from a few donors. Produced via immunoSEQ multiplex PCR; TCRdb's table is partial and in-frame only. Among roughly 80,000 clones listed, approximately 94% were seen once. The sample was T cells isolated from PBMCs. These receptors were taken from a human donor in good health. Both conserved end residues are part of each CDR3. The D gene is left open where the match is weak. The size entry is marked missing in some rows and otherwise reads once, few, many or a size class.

TGTGCCAGCAGCTTTTCCGTAAATGAGCAGTTCTTC,CASSFSVNEQFF,TRBV11-2,12,NA,NA,TRBJ2-1
TGTGCCTGGAGTAGCTGGGCAGCTACTAACTATGGCTACACCTTC,CAWSSWAATNYGYTF,TRBV30,15,NA,NA,TRBJ1-2
TGTGCCAGCAGCCCATTAAGCAAGAGCTCCTACGAGCAGTACTTC,CASSPLSKSSYEQYF,TRBV7-9,15,NA,NA,TRBJ2-7
TGTGCCACCGAGACAGGACTCAACACCATATATTTT,CATETGLNTIYF,TRBV21-1,12,once,NA,TRBJ1-3
TGCGCCAGCAGCCGAGCGACTAGCGGGATGGGGGGCACAGATACGCAGTATTTT,CASSRATSGMGGTDTQYF,TRBV4-1,18,NA,TRBD2,TRBJ2-3
TGCGCCAGCAGTGGAGGCGGTTCAATGAGTCAGTTCTTC,CASSGGGSMSQFF,TRBV10-2,13,once,NA,TRBJ2-1
TGTGCCAGCAGCCAAATTAGCGGATTCTCCTACAATGAGCAGTTCTTC,CASSQISGFSYNEQFF,TRBV28,16,NA,NA,TRBJ2-1
TGTGCCAGCAGCCCCGGACTGGGACAGGGAGACTACGAGCAGTACTTC,CASSPGLGQGDYEQYF,TRBV27,16,NA,TRBD1,TRBJ2-7
TGTGCCAGCAGCTTAGGGGGGACTAGCGGCACAGATACGCAGTATTTT,CASSLGGTSGTDTQYF,TRBV11-3,16,NA,TRBD2,TRBJ2-3
TGTGCCAGTGGCAGGGAAAGGAGAGAGACCCAGTACTTC,CASGRERRETQYF,TRBV19,13,NA,NA,TRBJ2-5
TGTGCCAGCACCCCACAGGGGTTAAGGTCAGATACGCAGTATTTT,CASTPQGLRSDTQYF,TRBV9,15,once,TRBD1,TRBJ2-3
TGTGCCAGCCGGGAGAACAATGAGCAGTTCTTC,CASRENNEQFF,TRBV7-8,11,NA,NA,TRBJ2-1
TGTGCCAGTAGTATGTGGGACAGGGCCGTCGAGCAGTACTTC,CASSMWDRAVEQYF,TRBV19,14,NA,TRBD1,TRBJ2-7
TGTGCCAGCAGCTCGAGGGACAGGGGACCCTACGAGCAGTACTTC,CASSSRDRGPYEQYF,TRBV7-6,15,NA,TRBD1,TRBJ2-7
TGTGCCAGCAGCCAACAGGGTTGGCGGGAGTGGGAGCAGTTCTTC,CASSQQGWREWEQFF,TRBV13,15,NA,NA,TRBJ2-1
TGTGCCAGCAGCTTTTCGACAGGGGGCATTCAGCCCCAGCATTTT,CASSFSTGGIQPQHF,TRBV5-8,15,NA,TRBD1,TRBJ1-5
TGTGCCAGCAGCTTGGCATCGGACTTTATGAACACTGAAGCTTTCTTT,CASSLASDFMNTEAFF,TRBV5-5,16,NA,NA,TRBJ1-1
TGTGCCAGCAACTCCTTCGGACTAGCGGGAGTTCGGGGCGGGGAGCTGTTTTTT,CASNSFGLAGVRGGELFF,TRBV9,18,NA,TRBD2,TRBJ2-2
TGTGCCAGCAGCTTAACAGGACAGGGCCAAGAGACCCAGTACTTC,CASSLTGQGQETQYF,TRBV11-3,15,NA,TRBD1,TRBJ2-5
TGTGCCAGCAGTTTAGAGTGGGGTGGACAGTTTAGCAATCAGCCCCAGCATTTT,CASSLEWGGQFSNQPQHF,TRBV27,18,NA,NA,TRBJ1-5
TGTGCCAGCAGCCCAGCAGCGAACACAGATACGCAGTATTTT,CASSPAANTDTQYF,TRBV11-3,14,NA,NA,TRBJ2-3
TGCGCCAGCAGCCCACCTCCGGTGCGGGAGATTAGAGATACGCAGTATTTT,CASSPPPVREIRDTQYF,TRBV5-1,17,NA,TRBD2,TRBJ2-3
TGTGCCACCGGCGGGGGCCCCTACAATGAGCAGTTCTTC,CATGGGPYNEQFF,TRBV21-1,13,NA,NA,TRBJ2-1
TGTGCCAGCAGCGTAGTCTTAGGGGGCAACTATGGCTACACCTTC,CASSVVLGGNYGYTF,TRBV9,15,NA,TRBD1,TRBJ1-2
TGTGCCAGTAGTAGCCGGTGGGAGGGCGAGCAGTACTTC,CASSSRWEGEQYF,TRBV19,13,NA,TRBD2,TRBJ2-7
TGCGCCAGCAGCCAAGATTTATATGGGCTTCAGAATCAGCCCCAGCATTTT,CASSQDLYGLQNQPQHF,TRBV4-1,17,NA,NA,TRBJ1-5
TGTGCCAGTAGTATTTCCCCTACTACCGGGGAGCTGTTTTTT,CASSISPTTGELFF,TRBV19,14,NA,NA,TRBJ2-2
TGTGCCAGCAGCTCCGTCGAGGCCGAGCAGTACTTC,CASSSVEAEQYF,TRBV7-2,12,NA,NA,TRBJ2-7
TGTGCCAGCAGCGGAACTAGCGGGAGAGCCCCGTTGACCGGGGAGCTGTTTTTT,CASSGTSGRAPLTGELFF,TRBV9,18,NA,TRBD2,TRBJ2-2
TGTGCCAGCAGTTTACCCATGGGCCGGGAGACCCAGTACTTC,CASSLPMGRETQYF,TRBV27,14,NA,NA,TRBJ2-5
TGTGCCAGCAGCTCAGGGTCAACTGAAGCTTTCTTT,CASSSGSTEAFF,TRBV6-5,12,NA,NA,TRBJ1-1
TGTGCTAGCAGCTTCTCGGTAAACACTGAAGCTTTCTTT,CASSFSVNTEAFF,TRBV7-7,13,NA,NA,TRBJ1-1
TGTGCCAGCAGCGTGCCCCCAGGCCCCAATAGCGGGAGTACGAATGAGCAGTTCTTC,CASSVPPGPNSGSTNEQFF,TRBV9,19,NA,TRBD2,TRBJ2-1
TGTGCCAGCAGCCGGGACAGAGTTTACGAGCAGTACTTC,CASSRDRVYEQYF,TRBV7-2,13,NA,TRBD1,TRBJ2-7
TGTGCCAGCAGTTTCTGGACAGGGTCCTACGAGCAGTACTTC,CASSFWTGSYEQYF,TRBV28,14,NA,TRBD1,TRBJ2-7
TGTGCCAGCAGTGGGACTGTGAACACTGAAGCTTTCTTT,CASSGTVNTEAFF,TRBV2,13,once,NA,TRBJ1-1
TGCGCCAGCAGCTTGGTTGGGACTAGCGGGAGCTACGAGCAGTACTTC,CASSLVGTSGSYEQYF,TRBV5-1,16,NA,TRBD2,TRBJ2-7
TGTGCCAGCAGCGTTTCATCGAGGGGGACAAGAAACACCATATATTTT,CASSVSSRGTRNTIYF,TRBV9,16,NA,NA,TRBJ1-3
TGTGCCTGGAGTACCAGGGGTGGGTTCACAGATACGCAGTATTTT,CAWSTRGGFTDTQYF,TRBV30,15,NA,NA,TRBJ2-3
TGTGCCTGGAAGCCGGGACAGTTTAATGAAAAACTGTTTTTT,CAWKPGQFNEKLFF,TRBV30,14,NA,TRBD1,TRBJ1-4
TGTGCCAGCAGCACCGGACAGGTCCCTAAGACAGATACGCAGTATTTT,CASSTGQVPKTDTQYF,TRBV7-6,16,NA,TRBD1,TRBJ2-3
TGTGCCAGCAGCCTCAGTGTTCTCACAGATACGCAGTATTTT,CASSLSVLTDTQYF,TRBV9,14,NA,NA,TRBJ2-3
TGTGCCAGCAGCGTAGATGGGGAGGACACTGAAGCTTTCTTT,CASSVDGEDTEAFF,TRBV9,14,NA,NA,TRBJ1-1
TGCAGCGTTCTCCCACTAGCAACTGAGCAGTTCTTC,CSVLPLATEQFF,TRBV29-1,12,NA,NA,TRBJ2-1
TGTGCCAGCAGCTACTACCGGGACAGACAAGAGACCCAGTACTTC,CASSYYRDRQETQYF,TRBV5-4,15,NA,TRBD1,TRBJ2-5
TGTGCCAGCAGTCTGATAGCGGGAGTCTCCTACGAGCAGTACTTC,CASSLIAGVSYEQYF,TRBV27,15,NA,TRBD2,TRBJ2-7